Listed here is a single T cell receptor (beta chain). The data stem from a study of blood T cell repertoires in COVID-19. Study information: Researchers got acute and convalescent COVID-19 samples from the United States, Italy and Spain. PBMCs, B-cell-depleted T cells, or T cells were the source of the cDNA or gDNA that made up the material.

Authors' methods: Researchers report that nucleated cell counts were estimated from reference gene primer amplification. This table comes from immunoSEQ multiplex PCR, and its TCRdb copy is limited to in-frame clones, with some not included. V, J and clone size were drawn from that table, and D and trimming were deduced from the DNA. The repertoire holds 20,000 to 30,000 clones, with around 90% as singletons. The CDR3 consists of 16 residues. Germline V gives CDR1 SQVTM, CDR2 ANQGSEA. V was trimmed by 4 bases and J by 0 bases, leaving 19 bases between them. The chain combines TRBV29-1 with TRBJ2-7; possibly TRBD2 for D (6 bases). The source of this sequence is a human donor in a cohort sampled during active COVID-19. The sequenced sample was peripheral blood. Here the CDR3 DNA reads TGCAGCGTTGCTACCTTAGCGGAGGTCTCCTCCTACGAGCAGTACTTC. Protein: CSVATLAEVSSYEQYF.